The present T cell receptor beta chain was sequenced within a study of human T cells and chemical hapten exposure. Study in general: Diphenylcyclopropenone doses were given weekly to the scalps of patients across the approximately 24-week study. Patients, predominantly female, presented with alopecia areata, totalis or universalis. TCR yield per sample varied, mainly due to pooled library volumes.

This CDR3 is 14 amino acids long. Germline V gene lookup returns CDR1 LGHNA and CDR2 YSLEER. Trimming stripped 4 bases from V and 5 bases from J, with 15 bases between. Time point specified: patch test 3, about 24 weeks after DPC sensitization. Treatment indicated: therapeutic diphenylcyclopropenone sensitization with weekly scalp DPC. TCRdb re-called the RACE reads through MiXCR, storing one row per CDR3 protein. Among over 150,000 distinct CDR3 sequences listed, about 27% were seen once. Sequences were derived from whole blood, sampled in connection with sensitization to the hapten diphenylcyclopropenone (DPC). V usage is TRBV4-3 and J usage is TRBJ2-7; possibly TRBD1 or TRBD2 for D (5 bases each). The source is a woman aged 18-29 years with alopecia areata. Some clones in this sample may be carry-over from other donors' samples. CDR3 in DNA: TGCGCCAGCAGCCCCCGGACGAGGGACGACGAGCAGTACTTC. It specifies CASSPRTRDDEQYF.